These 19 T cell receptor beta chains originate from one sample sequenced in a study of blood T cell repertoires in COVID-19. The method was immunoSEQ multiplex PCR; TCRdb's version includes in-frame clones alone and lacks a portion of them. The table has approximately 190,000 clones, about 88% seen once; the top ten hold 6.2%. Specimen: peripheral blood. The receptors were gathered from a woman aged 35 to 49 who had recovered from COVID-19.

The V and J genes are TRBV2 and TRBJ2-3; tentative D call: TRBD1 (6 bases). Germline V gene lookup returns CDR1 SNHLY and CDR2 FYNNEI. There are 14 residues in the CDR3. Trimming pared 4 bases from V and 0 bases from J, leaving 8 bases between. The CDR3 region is CASSVGQSTDTQYF. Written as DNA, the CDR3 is TGTGCCAGCAGTGTAGGACAGAGCACAGATACGCAGTATTTT.

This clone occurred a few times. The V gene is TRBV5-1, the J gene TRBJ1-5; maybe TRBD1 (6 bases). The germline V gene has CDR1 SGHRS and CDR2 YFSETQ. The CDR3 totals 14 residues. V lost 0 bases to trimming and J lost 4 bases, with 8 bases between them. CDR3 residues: CASSLGQENQPQHF. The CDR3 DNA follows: TGCGCCAGCAGCTTGGGACAGGAGAATCAGCCCCAGCATTTT.

As DNA, the CDR3 is TGTGCCAGCAGTTACTCGTTCAGATACACAGATACGCAGTATTTT. Translated, it gives CASSYSFRYTDTQYF. The chain is built from TRBV6-5 and TRBJ2-3; D remains unclear. The CDR3 length is 15 residues. V was shortened by 0 bases and J by 2 bases, with 9 bases between the two germline ends. Germline V gene lookup returns CDR1 MNHEY and CDR2 SVGAGI.

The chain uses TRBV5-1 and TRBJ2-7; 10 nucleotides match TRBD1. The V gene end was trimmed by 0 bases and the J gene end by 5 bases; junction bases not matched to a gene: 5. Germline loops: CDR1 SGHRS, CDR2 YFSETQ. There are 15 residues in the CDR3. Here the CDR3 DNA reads TGCGCCAGCAGCTTGGGGACAGGGGGGCTCGACGAGCAGTACTTC. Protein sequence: CASSLGTGGLDEQYF.

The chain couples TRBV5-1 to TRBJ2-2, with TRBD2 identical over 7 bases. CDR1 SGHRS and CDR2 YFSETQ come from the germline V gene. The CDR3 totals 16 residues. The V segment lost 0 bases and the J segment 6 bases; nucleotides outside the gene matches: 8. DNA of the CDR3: TGCGCCAGCAGCTTGGCCGCAGCGGGATTCGCCGGGGAGCTGTTTTTT. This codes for CASSLAAAGFAGELFF.

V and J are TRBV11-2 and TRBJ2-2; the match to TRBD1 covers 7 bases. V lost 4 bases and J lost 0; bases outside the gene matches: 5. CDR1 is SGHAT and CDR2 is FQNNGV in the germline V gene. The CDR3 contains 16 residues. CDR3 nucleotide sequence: TGTGCCAGCAGCTCTCAGACAGGGACGAACACCGGGGAGCTGTTTTTT. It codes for CASSSQTGTNTGELFF.

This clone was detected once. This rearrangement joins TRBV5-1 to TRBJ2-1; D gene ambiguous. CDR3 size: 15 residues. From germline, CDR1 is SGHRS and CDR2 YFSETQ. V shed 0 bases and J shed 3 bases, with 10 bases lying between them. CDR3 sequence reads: CASSLEYSRYNEQFF. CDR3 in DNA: TGCGCCAGCAGCTTGGAATACTCACGCTACAATGAGCAGTTCTTC.

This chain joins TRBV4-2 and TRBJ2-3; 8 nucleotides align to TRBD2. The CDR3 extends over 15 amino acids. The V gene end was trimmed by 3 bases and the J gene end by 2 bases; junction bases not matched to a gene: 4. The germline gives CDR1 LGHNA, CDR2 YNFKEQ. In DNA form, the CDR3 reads TGTGCCAGCAGCCAGCGTAGCGGGACCACAGATACGCAGTATTTT. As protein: CASSQRSGTTDTQYF.

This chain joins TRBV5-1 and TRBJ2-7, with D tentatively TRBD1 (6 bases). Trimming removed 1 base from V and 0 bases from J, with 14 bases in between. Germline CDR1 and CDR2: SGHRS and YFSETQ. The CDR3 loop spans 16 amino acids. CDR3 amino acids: CASSLPIEDSSYEQYF. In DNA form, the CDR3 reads TGCGCCAGCAGCTTGCCTATTGAGGACAGCTCCTACGAGCAGTACTTC.

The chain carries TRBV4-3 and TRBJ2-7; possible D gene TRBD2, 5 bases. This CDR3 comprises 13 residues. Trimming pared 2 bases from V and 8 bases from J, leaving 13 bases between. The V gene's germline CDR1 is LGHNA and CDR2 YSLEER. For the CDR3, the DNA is TGCGCCAGCAGCCAACGGACGGGGAGTAAGCAGTACTTC. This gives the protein CASSQRTGSKQYF.

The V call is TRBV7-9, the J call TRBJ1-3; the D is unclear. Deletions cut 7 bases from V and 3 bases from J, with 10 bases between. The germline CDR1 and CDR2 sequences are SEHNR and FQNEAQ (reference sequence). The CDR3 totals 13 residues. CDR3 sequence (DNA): TGTGCCAGCACAGACACTTATGGAAACACCATATATTTT. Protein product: CASTDTYGNTIYF.

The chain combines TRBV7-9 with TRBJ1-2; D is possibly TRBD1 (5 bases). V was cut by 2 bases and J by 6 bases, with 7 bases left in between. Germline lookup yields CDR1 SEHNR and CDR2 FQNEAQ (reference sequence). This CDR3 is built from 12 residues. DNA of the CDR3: TGTGCCAGCAGCTTACAGGGTAATGGCTACACCTTC. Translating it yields CASSLQGNGYTF. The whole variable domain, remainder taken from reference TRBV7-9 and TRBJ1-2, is DTGVSQNPRHKITKRGQNVTFRCDPISEHNRLYWYRQTLGQGPEFLTYFQNEAQLEKSRLLSDRFSAERPKGSFSTLEIQRTEQGDSAMYLCASSLQGNGYTFGSGTRLTVV.

This chain's CDR3 is CATNTGGVQPQHF. The CDR3 DNA sequence: TGTGCCACCAATACGGGAGGGGTTCAGCCCCAGCATTTT. The chain recombines TRBV19 with TRBJ1-5; tentatively, D is TRBD1 (5 bases). The CDR3 consists of 13 residues. Trimming shortened V by 10 bases and J by 6 bases, and 16 bases separated the two germline ends. CDR1 and CDR2 from the germline V gene are LNHDA and SQIVND (reference sequence).

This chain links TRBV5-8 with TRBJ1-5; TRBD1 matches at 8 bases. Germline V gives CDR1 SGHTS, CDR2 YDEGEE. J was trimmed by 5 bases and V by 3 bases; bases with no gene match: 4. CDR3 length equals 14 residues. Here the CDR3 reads CASSSGQGDQPQHF. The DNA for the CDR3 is TGTGCCAGCAGCTCCGGACAGGGCGATCAGCCCCAGCATTTT.

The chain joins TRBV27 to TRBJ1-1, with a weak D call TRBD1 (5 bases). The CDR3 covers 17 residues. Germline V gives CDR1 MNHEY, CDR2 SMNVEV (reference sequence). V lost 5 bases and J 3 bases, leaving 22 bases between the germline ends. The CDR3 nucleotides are TGTGCCAGCAGTCCCAACCTGGGCAGGGCCGGCCACACTGAAGCTTTCTTT. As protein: CASSPNLGRAGHTEAFF.

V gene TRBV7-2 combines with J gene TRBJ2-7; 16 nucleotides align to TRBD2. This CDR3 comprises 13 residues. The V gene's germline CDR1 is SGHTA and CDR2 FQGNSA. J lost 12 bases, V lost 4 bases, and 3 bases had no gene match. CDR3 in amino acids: CASSSGLAGGSYF. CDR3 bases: TGTGCCAGCAGCTCGGGACTAGCGGGAGGGTCGTACTTC.

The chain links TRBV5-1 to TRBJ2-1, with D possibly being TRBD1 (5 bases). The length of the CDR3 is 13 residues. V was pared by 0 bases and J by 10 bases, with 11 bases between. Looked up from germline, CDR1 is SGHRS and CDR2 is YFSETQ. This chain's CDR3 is CASSLGQNGEQFF. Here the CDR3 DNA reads TGCGCCAGCAGCTTGGGACAGAACGGCGAGCAGTTCTTC.

CDR3 region: CASSQWAAGGYEQYF. In nucleotides, the CDR3 is TGTGCCAGCAGCCAGTGGGCCGCAGGGGGATACGAGCAGTACTTC. This chain connects TRBV3-1 (or the pseudogene TRBV3-2) to TRBJ2-7, with 7 nucleotides matching TRBD1. J gave up 4 bases and V 3 bases, and 9 bases lay outside the gene matches. The CDR3 runs to 15 residues. CDR1 and CDR2 from the germline V gene are LGHDT and YNNKEL (reference sequence).

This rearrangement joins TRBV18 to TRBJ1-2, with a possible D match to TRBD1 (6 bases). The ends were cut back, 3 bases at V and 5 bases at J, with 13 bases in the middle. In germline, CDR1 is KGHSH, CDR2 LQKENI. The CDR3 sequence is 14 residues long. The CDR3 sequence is CASSPIEGDYGYTF. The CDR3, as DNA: TGTGCCAGCTCACCGATCGAGGGGGATTATGGCTACACCTTC. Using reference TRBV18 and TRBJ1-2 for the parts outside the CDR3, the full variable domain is NAGVMQNPRHLVRRRGQEARLRCSPMKGHSHVYWYRQLPEEGLKFMVYLQKENIIDESGMPKERFSAEFPKEGPSILRIQQVVRGDSAAYFCASSPIEGDYGYTFGSGTRLTVV.